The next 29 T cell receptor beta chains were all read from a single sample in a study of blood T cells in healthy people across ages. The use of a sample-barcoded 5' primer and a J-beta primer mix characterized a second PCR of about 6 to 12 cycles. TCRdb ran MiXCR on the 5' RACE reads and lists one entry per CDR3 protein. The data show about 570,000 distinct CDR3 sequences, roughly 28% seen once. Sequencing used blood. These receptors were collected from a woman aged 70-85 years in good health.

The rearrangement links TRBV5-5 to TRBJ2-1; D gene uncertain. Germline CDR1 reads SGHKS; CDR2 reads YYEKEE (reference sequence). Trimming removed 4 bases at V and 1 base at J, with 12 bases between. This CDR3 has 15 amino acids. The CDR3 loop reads CASSLGRLSYNEQFF. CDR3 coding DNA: TGTGCCAGCAGCCTCGGGCGCCTTTCCTACAATGAGCAGTTCTTC. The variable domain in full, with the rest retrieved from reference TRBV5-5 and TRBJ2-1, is DAGVTQSPTHLIKTRGQQVTLRCSPISGHKSVSWYQQVLGQGPQFIFQYYEKEERGRGNFPDRFSARQFPNYSSELNVNALLLGDSALYLCASSLGRLSYNEQFFGPGTRLTVL.

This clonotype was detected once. The CDR3 nucleotides are TGTGCCAGCACCAGATCACTGAGGGGACAGAGCTTTAACTATGGCTACACCTTC. This gives the protein CASTRSLRGQSFNYGYTF. The V call is TRBV7-2, the J call TRBJ1-2, with TRBD1 identical over 7 bases. The CDR3 covers 18 residues. The V and J ends lost 7 bases and 1 base, in that order; junction bases with no gene match: 18. CDR1 and CDR2 (germline): SGHTA, FQGNSA.

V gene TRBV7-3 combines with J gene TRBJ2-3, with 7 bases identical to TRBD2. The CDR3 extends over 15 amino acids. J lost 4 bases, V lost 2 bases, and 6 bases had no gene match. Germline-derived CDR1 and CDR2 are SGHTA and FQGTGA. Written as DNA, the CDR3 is TGTGCCAGCAGCTTACTGGGGGGGATGGCAGATACGCAGTATTTT. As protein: CASSLLGGMADTQYF.

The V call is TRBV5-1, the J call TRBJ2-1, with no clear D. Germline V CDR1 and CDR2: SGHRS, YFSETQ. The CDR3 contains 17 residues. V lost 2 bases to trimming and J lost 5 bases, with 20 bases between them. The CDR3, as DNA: TGCGCCAGCAGCTTAGACCAAACTTGGATCCAGGACAATGAGCAGTTCTTC. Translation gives CASSLDQTWIQDNEQFF. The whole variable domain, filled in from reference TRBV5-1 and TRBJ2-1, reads KAGVTQTPRYLIKTRGQQVTLSCSPISGHRSVSWYQQTPGQGLQFLFEYFSETQRNKGNFPGRFSGRQFSNSRSEMNVSTLELGDSALYLCASSLDQTWIQDNEQFFGPGTRLTVL.

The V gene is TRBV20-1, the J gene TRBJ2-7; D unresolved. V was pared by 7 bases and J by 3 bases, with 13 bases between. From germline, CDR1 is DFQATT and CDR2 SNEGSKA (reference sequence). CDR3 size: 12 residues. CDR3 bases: TGCAGTGGCCGTAAGGCAAGCTACGAGCAGTACTTC. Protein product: CSGRKASYEQYF.

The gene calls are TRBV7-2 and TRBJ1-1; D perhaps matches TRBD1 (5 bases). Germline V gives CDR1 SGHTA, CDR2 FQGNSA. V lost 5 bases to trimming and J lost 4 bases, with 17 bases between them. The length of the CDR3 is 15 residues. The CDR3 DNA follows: TGTGCCAGCAGCCCACAGCCTTCGGGGGGCACTGAAGCTTTCTTT. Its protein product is CASSPQPSGGTEAFF.

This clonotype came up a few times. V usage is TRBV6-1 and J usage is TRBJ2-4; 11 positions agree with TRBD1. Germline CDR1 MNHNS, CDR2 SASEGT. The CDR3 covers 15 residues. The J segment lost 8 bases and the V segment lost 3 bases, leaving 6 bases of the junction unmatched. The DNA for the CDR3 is TGTGCCAGCAGTGACGGCGGGACAGGGGGGGACATTCAGTACTTC. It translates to CASSDGGTGGDIQYF.

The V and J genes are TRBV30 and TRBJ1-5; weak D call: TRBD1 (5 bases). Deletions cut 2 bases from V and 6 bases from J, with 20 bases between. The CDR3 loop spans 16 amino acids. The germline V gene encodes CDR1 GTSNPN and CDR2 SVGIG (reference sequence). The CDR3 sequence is CAWSLQGPLASQPQHF. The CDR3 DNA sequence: TGTGCCTGGAGTCTCCAGGGCCCATTGGCAAGTCAGCCCCAGCATTTT.

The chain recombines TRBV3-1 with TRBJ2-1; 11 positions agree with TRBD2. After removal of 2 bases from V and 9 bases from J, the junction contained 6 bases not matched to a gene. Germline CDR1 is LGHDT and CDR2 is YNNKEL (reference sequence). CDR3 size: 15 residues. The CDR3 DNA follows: TGTGCCAGCAGCCAATTAGCGGGGGGGCTGGCTGAGCAGTTCTTC. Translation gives CASSQLAGGLAEQFF.

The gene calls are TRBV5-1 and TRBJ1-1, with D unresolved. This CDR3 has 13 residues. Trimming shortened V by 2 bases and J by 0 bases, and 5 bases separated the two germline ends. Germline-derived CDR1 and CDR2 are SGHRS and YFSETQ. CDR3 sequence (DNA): TGCGCCAGCAGCTTCGGAATGAACACTGAAGCTTTCTTT. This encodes CASSFGMNTEAFF.

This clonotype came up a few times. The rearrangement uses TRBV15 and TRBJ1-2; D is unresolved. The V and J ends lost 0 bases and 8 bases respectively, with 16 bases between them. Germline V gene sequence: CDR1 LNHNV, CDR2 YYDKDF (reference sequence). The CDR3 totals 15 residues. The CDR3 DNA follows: TGTGCCACCAGCAGAGATGGTAGGCCCTCCGAGGGCTACACCTTC. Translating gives CATSRDGRPSEGYTF.

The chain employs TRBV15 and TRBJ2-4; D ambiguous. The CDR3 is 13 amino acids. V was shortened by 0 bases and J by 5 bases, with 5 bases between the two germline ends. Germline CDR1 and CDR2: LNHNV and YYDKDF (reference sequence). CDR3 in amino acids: CATSREDQNIQYF. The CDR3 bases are TGTGCCACCAGCAGAGAAGACCAAAACATTCAGTACTTC.

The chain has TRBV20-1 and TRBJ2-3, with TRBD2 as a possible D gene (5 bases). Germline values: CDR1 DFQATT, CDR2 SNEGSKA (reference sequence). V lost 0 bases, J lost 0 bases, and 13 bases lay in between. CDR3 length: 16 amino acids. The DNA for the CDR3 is TGCAGTGCTAGAGATCTAAGGCGGACTAGCACAGATACGCAGTATTTT. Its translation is CSARDLRRTSTDTQYF.

For the CDR3, the DNA is TGTGCCAGCAGTTATCTCGGGCCAGCTAACTATGGCTACACCTTC. Translation: CASSYLGPANYGYTF. The chain recombines TRBV6-2 or TRBV6-3 with TRBJ1-2; the D is unclear. Germline CDR1 and CDR2: MNHEY and SVGEGT. Trimming left V 3 bases short and J 0 bases short, with 11 bases between. CDR3 length: 15 amino acids.

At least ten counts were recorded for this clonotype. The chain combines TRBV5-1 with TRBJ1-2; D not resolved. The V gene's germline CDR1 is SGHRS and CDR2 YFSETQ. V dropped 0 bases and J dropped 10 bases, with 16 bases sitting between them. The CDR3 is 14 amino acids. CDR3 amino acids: CASSLGGGIADYTF. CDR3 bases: TGCGCCAGCAGCTTGGGAGGAGGGATCGCGGACTACACCTTC.

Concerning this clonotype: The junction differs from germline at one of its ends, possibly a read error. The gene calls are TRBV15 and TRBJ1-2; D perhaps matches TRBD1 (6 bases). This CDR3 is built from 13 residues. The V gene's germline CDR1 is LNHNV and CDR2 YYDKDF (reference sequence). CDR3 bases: TGCGCCACCAGTTTGGAAGGGGGGGCTGGCTACACCTTC. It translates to CATSLEGGAGYTF.

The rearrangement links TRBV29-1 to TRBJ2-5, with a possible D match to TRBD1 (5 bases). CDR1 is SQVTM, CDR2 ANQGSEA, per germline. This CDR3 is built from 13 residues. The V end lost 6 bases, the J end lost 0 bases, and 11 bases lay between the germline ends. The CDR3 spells CSVPGLDQETQYF. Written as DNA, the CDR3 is TGCAGCGTACCAGGGTTGGACCAAGAGACCCAGTACTTC.

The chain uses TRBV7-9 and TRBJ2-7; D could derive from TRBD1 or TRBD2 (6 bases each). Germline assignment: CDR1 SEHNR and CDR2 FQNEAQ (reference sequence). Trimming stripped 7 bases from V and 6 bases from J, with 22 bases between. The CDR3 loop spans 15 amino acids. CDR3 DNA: TGTGCCAGCAACCCACAAGGGGGAGGTAGTTTCGAGCAGTACTTC. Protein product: CASNPQGGGSFEQYF.

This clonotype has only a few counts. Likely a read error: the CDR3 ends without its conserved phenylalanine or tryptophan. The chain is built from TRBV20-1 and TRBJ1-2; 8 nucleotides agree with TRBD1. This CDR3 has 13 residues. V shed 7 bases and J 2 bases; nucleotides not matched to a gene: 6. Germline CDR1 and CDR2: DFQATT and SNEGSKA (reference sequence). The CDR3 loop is CSGTTGGNYGYTL. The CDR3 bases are TGCAGTGGAACAACAGGGGGAAACTATGGCTACACCCTC.

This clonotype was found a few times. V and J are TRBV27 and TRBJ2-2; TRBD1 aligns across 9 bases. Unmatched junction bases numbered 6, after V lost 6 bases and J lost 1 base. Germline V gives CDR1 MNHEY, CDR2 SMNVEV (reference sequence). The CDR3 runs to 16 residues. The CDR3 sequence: CASRRWGQGNTGELFF. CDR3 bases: TGTGCCAGCAGGCGGTGGGGACAGGGGAACACCGGGGAGCTGTTTTTT.

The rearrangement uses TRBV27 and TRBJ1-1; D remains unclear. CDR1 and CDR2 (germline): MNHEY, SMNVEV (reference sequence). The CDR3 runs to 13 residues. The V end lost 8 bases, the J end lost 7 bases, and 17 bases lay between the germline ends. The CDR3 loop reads CASGNPRHLEAFF. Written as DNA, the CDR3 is TGTGCCAGCGGGAACCCGAGACACCTTGAAGCTTTCTTT.

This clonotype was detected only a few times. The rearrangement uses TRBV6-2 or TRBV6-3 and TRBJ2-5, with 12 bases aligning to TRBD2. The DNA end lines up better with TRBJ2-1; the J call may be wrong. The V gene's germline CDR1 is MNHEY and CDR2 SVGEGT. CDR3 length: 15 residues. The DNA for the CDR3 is TGTGCCAGCAGCCGCGGACTAGCGGGGAAGAATGAGCAGTTCTTC. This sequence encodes CASSRGLAGKNEQFF.

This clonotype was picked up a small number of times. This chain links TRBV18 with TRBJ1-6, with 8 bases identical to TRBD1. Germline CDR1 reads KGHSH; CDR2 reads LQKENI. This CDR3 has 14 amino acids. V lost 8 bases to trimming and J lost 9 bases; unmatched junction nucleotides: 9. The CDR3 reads CASAGQGVGSPLHF. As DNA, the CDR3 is TGTGCCAGCGCCGGACAGGGCGTTGGTTCACCCCTCCACTTT.

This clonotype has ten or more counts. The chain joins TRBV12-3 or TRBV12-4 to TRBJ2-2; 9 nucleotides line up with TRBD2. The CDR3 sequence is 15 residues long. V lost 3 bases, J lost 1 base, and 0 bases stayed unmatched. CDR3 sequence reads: CASSFSGGNTGELFF. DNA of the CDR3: TGTGCCAGCAGTTTTAGCGGGGGGAACACCGGGGAGCTGTTTTTT.

The CDR3 DNA follows: TGTGCCAGCAGTTTAGTGGCAGCCAACACTGAAGCTTTCTTT. It translates to CASSLVAANTEAFF. V usage is TRBV12-3 or TRBV12-4 and J usage is TRBJ1-1; no reliable D call. The CDR3 is 14 residues long. Trimming left V 1 base short and J 2 bases short, with 8 bases between.

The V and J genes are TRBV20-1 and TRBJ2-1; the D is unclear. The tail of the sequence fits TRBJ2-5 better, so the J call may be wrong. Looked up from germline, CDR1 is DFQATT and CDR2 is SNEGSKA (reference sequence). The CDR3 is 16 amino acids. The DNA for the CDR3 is TGCAGTGCTAGAGATGCCCAGGCCGAGATGACGGGGACCCAGTACTTC. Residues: CSARDAQAEMTGTQYF.

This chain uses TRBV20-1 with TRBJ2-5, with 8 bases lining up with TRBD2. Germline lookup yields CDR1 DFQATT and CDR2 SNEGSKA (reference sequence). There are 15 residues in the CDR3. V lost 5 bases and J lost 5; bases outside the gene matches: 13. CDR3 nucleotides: TGCAGTGCTCTAAGCTCCGCGGGGGGTTGGGAGACCCAGTACTTC. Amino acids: CSALSSAGGWETQYF.

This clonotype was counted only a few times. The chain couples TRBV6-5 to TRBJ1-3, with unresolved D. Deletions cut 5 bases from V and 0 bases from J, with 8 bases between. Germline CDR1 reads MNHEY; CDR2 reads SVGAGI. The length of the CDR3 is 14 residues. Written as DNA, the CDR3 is TGTGCCAGCAGTGACGGAAACTCTGGAAACACCATATATTTT. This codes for CASSDGNSGNTIYF.

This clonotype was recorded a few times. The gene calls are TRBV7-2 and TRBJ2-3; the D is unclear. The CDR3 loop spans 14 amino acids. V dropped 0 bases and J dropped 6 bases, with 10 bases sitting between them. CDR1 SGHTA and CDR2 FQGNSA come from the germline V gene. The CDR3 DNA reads TGTGCCAGCAGCTTAGCACTCAATAGGGATACGCAGTATTTT. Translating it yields CASSLALNRDTQYF.